The 20 T cell receptor beta chains in this list originate from one sample, sequenced in a study of radiotherapy plus CTLA-4 blockade in lung cancer. Profiled with immunoSEQ multiplex PCR; TCRdb holds only in-frame clones, not every one. The sample yields roughly 54,000 clones, roughly 86% seen once. Sequences were derived from peripheral blood, sampled from a patient treated with radiotherapy plus ipilimumab. Receptors were obtained from a human donor with non-small cell lung cancer whose response to radiotherapy plus ipilimumab could not be evaluated.

This chain connects TRBV15 to TRBJ2-7, with TRBD1 as a possible D gene (7 bases). The germline V and J ends were trimmed by 6 bases and 3 bases, with 15 bases remaining between them. The CDR3 has 14 residues. Germline V gives CDR1 LNHNV, CDR2 YYDKDF (reference sequence). The CDR3 loop is CATRERQGGYEQYF. The CDR3, as DNA: TGTGCCACCAGGGAAAGACAGGGAGGCTACGAGCAGTACTTC.

The chain joins TRBV7-8 to TRBJ2-3, with 11 bases matching TRBD1. The CDR3 spans 18 residues. J was trimmed by 5 bases and V by 5 bases; bases with no gene match: 15. CDR1 is SGHVS, CDR2 FQNEAQ, per germline. The DNA for the CDR3 is TGTGCCAGCAGCCCTCGGACAGGGGGCGCACTTTATGGAGATACGCAGTATTTT. Translation gives CASSPRTGGALYGDTQYF.

This sequence joins TRBV28 and TRBJ1-5; weak D call: TRBD1 (5 bases). Germline V lookup: CDR1 MDHEN, CDR2 SYDVKM. The CDR3 loop spans 14 amino acids. V lost 9 bases, J lost 9 bases, and 21 bases lay in between. This CDR3 is CASLGGTLGVPQHF. CDR3 sequence (DNA): TGTGCCAGTTTAGGAGGGACGCTCGGGGTGCCCCAGCATTTT.

The chain links TRBV27 to TRBJ2-7; 9 bases line up with TRBD1. Germline V CDR1 and CDR2: MNHEY, SMNVEV (reference sequence). The ends lost 3 bases at V and 6 bases at J; junction bases unmatched: 3. The CDR3 is 13 residues long. CDR3 nucleotide sequence: TGTGCCAGCAGTTTCTACAGGGGGCCCGAGCAGTACTTC. Translated: CASSFYRGPEQYF.

This clone has a single count. The chain carries TRBV9 and TRBJ1-2; TRBD1 aligns across 9 bases. With V trimmed by 1 base and J by 3 bases, 16 bases remained unmatched. Germline V lookup: CDR1 SGDLS, CDR2 YYNGEE. The CDR3 totals 19 residues. The CDR3 protein is CASSVPRGGQGVDDYGYTF. DNA for the CDR3: TGTGCCAGCAGCGTACCCCGTGGGGGACAGGGTGTTGATGACTATGGCTACACCTTC.

This chain uses TRBV2 with TRBJ2-3; tentatively, D is TRBD2 (6 bases). This CDR3 is built from 15 residues. CDR1 is SNHLY and CDR2 is FYNNEI in the germline V gene. V lost 1 base, J lost 5 bases, and 13 bases lay in between. DNA for the CDR3: TGTGCCAGCAGTGAAGTTACGGGAGTTATAGATACGCAGTATTTT. It codes for CASSEVTGVIDTQYF.

The rearrangement uses TRBV7-2 and TRBJ2-3, with 12 nucleotides matching TRBD2. Germline CDR1 SGHTA, CDR2 FQGNSA. CDR3 length equals 15 residues. Trimming at V came to 6 bases and at J to 5 bases, leaving 6 bases not matched to a gene. This CDR3 reads CASSLLAGGIDTQYF. CDR3 nucleotide sequence: TGTGCCAGCAGTCTTCTAGCGGGAGGGATAGATACGCAGTATTTT.

The V call is TRBV27, the J call TRBJ2-1; weak D call: TRBD1 (5 bases). Trimming stripped 6 bases from V and 8 bases from J, with 20 bases between. The CDR3 spans 15 residues. CDR1 and CDR2 (germline): MNHEY, SMNVEV (reference sequence). The CDR3 DNA reads as TGTGCCAGCAGAGTTTTTTGGGGCAGGATGGATGAGCAGTTCTTC. As protein: CASRVFWGRMDEQFF.

The chain carries TRBV7-2 and TRBJ2-3; D unresolved. From germline, CDR1 is SGHTA and CDR2 FQGNSA. The V end was cut by 8 bases, the J end by 6 bases, with 15 bases between. This CDR3 is 13 amino acids long. CDR3 loop: CASAPNHSDTQYF. CDR3 in DNA: TGTGCCAGCGCCCCTAATCATAGTGATACGCAGTATTTT.

This chain connects TRBV9 to TRBJ1-4; TRBD1 aligns across 7 bases. V was clipped by 3 bases and J by 3 bases; unmatched bases: 2. The germline gives CDR1 SGDLS, CDR2 YYNGEE. The CDR3 spans 14 residues. CDR3 residues: CASSAGQPNEKLFF. The CDR3 DNA follows: TGTGCCAGCAGCGCGGGACAGCCTAATGAAAAACTGTTTTTT.

The J gene is TRBJ2-3, the V gene TRBV19; 7 nucleotides agree with TRBD2. The V segment lost 6 bases and the J segment 4 bases; nucleotides outside the gene matches: 7. Germline assignment: CDR1 LNHDA and CDR2 SQIVND (reference sequence). The CDR3 contains 14 residues. As DNA, the CDR3 is TGTGCCAGTAGGGGCGGGAGACCCGCAGATACGCAGTATTTT. Its protein product is CASRGGRPADTQYF. The full variable domain, rest sourced from reference TRBV19 and TRBJ2-3, is DGGITQSPKYLFRKEGQNVTLSCEQNLNHDAMYWYRQDPGQGLRLIYYSQIVNDFQKGDIAEGYSVSREKKESFPLTVTSAQKNPTAFYLCASRGGRPADTQYFGPGTRLTVL.

The genes are TRBV29-1 and TRBJ2-3, with 9 bases fitting TRBD2. Germline CDR1 SQVTM, CDR2 ANQGSEA. There are 17 residues in the CDR3. The V and J ends lost 3 bases and 5 bases, in that order; junction bases with no gene match: 15. This CDR3 reads CSVDGLGAGGPLDTQYF. DNA for the CDR3: TGCAGCGTTGACGGTCTGGGGGCGGGAGGGCCCCTAGATACGCAGTATTTT.

In its sample, this clone was seen a few times. The V gene is TRBV6-5, the J gene TRBJ1-2; TRBD1 is a possible D gene (5 bases). Trimming pared 11 bases from V and 7 bases from J, leaving 8 bases between. CDR1 MNHEY and CDR2 SVGAGI come from the germline V gene. This CDR3 spans 9 amino acids. This CDR3 reads CAAGTGYTF. The CDR3 DNA is TGTGCCGCGGGGACTGGCTACACCTTC.

The rearrangement joins TRBV19 to TRBJ2-2, with D unclear. CDR1 and CDR2 (germline): LNHDA, SQIVND (reference sequence). V was clipped by 5 bases and J by 1 base, with 17 bases between them. The CDR3 consists of 17 residues. The CDR3 loop reads CASSAPSLSLNTGELFF. The DNA for the CDR3 is TGTGCCAGTAGTGCGCCCTCCTTAAGTCTGAACACCGGGGAGCTGTTTTTT.

The chain links TRBV4-3 to TRBJ2-7; D unresolved. The CDR3 sequence is 12 residues long. Trimming left V 1 base short and J 9 bases short, with 10 bases between. The germline gives CDR1 LGHNA, CDR2 YSLEER. The CDR3 DNA is TGCGCCAGCAGCCAAGTTCGGCCTAGGCAGTACTTC. This sequence encodes CASSQVRPRQYF.

The rearrangement uses TRBV7-2 and TRBJ1-2; 8 nucleotides align to TRBD1. Germline CDR1 and CDR2: SGHTA and FQGNSA. The trim removed 4 bases at V and 5 bases at J, leaving 9 bases unmatched. The CDR3 spans 15 residues. The CDR3 here is CASSYDRDRSYGYTF. CDR3 sequence (DNA): TGTGCCAGCAGCTACGACCGGGACAGGTCTTATGGCTACACCTTC. Combining the CDR3 with reference TRBV7-2 and TRBJ1-2 gives the whole variable domain GAGVSQSPSNKVTEKGKDVELRCDPISGHTALYWYRQSLGQGLEFLIYFQGNSAPDKSGLPSDRFSAERTGGSVSTLTIQRTQQEDSAVYLCASSYDRDRSYGYTFGSGTRLTVV.

In this sample, this clone turned up a few times. The CDR3 DNA sequence: TGTGCCAGCAGCTTGGGGACTAGCACAGATACGCAGTATTTT. It translates to CASSLGTSTDTQYF. The chain joins TRBV11-3 to TRBJ2-3; D may be TRBD2 (6 bases). The CDR3 has 14 amino acids. Trimming took 3 bases from V and 0 from J, leaving 7 bases between them. The germline V gene encodes CDR1 SGHNT and CDR2 YENEEA.

This clone appeared a single time. J is TRBJ2-7 and V is TRBV9; the match to TRBD2 covers 16 bases. The CDR3 is made up of 19 amino acids. The V segment lost 3 bases and the J segment 2 bases; nucleotides outside the gene matches: 11. The germline gives CDR1 SGDLS, CDR2 YYNGEE. This CDR3 is CASSAAGGLAGGPPYEQYF. CDR3 DNA sequence: TGTGCCAGCAGCGCTGCAGGGGGACTAGCGGGAGGGCCCCCCTACGAGCAGTACTTC.

As to this clone: In the same sample, other DNA sequences code for this CDR3. The V and J genes are TRBV18 and TRBJ1-3; D not certain. CDR3 length equals 15 residues. Germline assignment: CDR1 KGHSH and CDR2 LQKENI. The V end was cut by 3 bases, the J end by 0 bases, with 9 bases between. The CDR3 is CASSPQESSGNTIYF. CDR3 DNA sequence: TGTGCCAGCTCACCGCAAGAGAGCTCTGGAAACACCATATATTTT.

This chain uses TRBV7-2 with TRBJ1-1; D is ambiguous. The V end was cut by 8 bases, the J end by 0 bases, with 13 bases between. Germline-derived CDR1 and CDR2 are SGHTA and FQGNSA. This CDR3 is built from 14 residues. The CDR3 loop reads CASGRRNMNTEAFF. DNA of the CDR3: TGTGCCAGCGGGCGTCGGAACATGAACACTGAAGCTTTCTTT.